The sequence of this T cell receptor beta chain was determined in a study of T cell responses to AZD1222 COVID-19 vaccine. Study at large: Both about-4-week and about-12-week second-dose recipients were combined. Findings and caveats of the study: Among the donors, most were white British and more were female, and clonal diversity was possibly underestimated.

Regarding this clone: Its specificity is unknown.

The protocol was immunoSEQ multiplex PCR, while the TCRdb copy is restricted to in-frame clones and leaves out a portion. Found here are about 78,000 clones, 65% to 85% of them singletons; the top ten hold 2.5% to 3%. Trimming took off 6 bases at V and 7 bases at J, with 16 bases between the two ends. The CDR3 is made up of 14 amino acids. The germline CDR1 and CDR2 sequences are MDHEN and SYDVKM. The input for sequencing was peripheral blood, taken on day 0 of AZD1222 vaccination. The chain has TRBV28 and TRBJ1-5; the D gene is possibly TRBD1 (5 bases). This sequence was found in an adult in good health. CDR3 nucleotides: TGTGCCAGCAGCCGTGCGGGGGTTGGGCAGCCCCAGCATTTT. It is translated as CASSRAGVGQPQHF.